This T cell receptor (beta chain) was retrieved from a study of Ad26.COV2.S vaccination and SARS-CoV-2 variants. Study-level information: Into the muscle, Ad26.COV2.S was dosed once or twice, 56 days apart.

Treatment of the sample: 15 to 20 received Ad26.COV2.S at low or high dose, single or two shots; about 5 received placebo; per-sample allocation not given. Following the first vaccine or placebo injection, samples were taken on day 63. The table came from immunoSEQ multiplex PCR; TCRdb's copy has only in-frame clones and leaves some out. The table includes 440,000 or so clones, 90% detected once. Of note for this clone: What it binds is not known.

CDR3 length equals 16 residues. The V and J ends lost 2 bases and 0 bases, in that order; junction bases with no gene match: 6. CDR1 is MDHEN and CDR2 is SYDVKM in the germline V gene. General study findings and limits: The TCR breadth and depth analyses may have understated or missed part of the total T cell responses. Vaccine and placebo groups showed comparable non-spike TCR breadth.

The V call is TRBV28, the J call TRBJ2-7, with 8 bases lining up with TRBD1. The sample consisted of peripheral blood, taken in a trial of Ad26.COV2.S vaccine versus placebo. This receptor was taken from a person between 18 and 65 years old who received the Ad26.COV2.S COVID-19 vaccine or a placebo. The CDR3 DNA follows: TGTGCCAGCAGTTTAGCAGGACAGGGATACTCCTACGAGCAGTACTTC. Translated, it gives CASSLAGQGYSYEQYF.